The source of this T cell receptor beta chain is a study of T cell repertoires in cytomegalovirus infection. Study in general: Through public TCR beta signatures, both CMV infection and matching HLA type were indicated. Study-level points and caveats: Identification of carriers of CMV plus the relevant HLA was achieved through cumulative public TCR beta family frequency. HLA-C-restricted TCR beta clonotypes specific for CMV led the ex vivo response.

TCRdb re-called the reads through MiXCR, storing one row per CDR3 protein. The table records about 770,000 distinct CDR3 sequences, 25% to 30% of them present only once. A remark on this clonotype: Its antigen remains unknown.

The receptor was derived from a human donor in good health (CMV status not recorded). Some clones in this sample may be carry-over from other donors' samples. The material was cultured CD8+ T cells from PBMCs, obtained from culture after CMV antigen stimulation.

DNA for the CDR3: TGCGCCAGCAAAGGACAGGACAGAGATAATTCACCCCTCCACTTT. Residues: CASKGQDRDNSPLHF. V usage is TRBV4-1 and J usage is TRBJ1-6; 7 bases map to TRBD1. CDR1 and CDR2 (germline): MGHRA, YSYEKL. V was pared by 7 bases and J by 5 bases, with 8 bases of the junction left unmatched. The CDR3 runs 15 residues.